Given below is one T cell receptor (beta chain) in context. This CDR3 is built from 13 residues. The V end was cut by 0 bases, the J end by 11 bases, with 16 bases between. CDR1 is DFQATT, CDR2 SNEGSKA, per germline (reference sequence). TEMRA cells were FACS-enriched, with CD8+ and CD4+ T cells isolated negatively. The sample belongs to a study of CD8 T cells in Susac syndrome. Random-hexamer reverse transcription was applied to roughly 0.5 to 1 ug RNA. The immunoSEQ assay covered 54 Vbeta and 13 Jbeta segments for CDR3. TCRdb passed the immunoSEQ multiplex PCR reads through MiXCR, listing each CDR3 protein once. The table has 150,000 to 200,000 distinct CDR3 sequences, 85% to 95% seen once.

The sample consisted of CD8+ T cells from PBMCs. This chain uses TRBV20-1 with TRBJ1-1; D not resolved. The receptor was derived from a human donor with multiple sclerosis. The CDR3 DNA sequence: TGCAGTGCTAGAGATCTTCAAGGAGGGTTGGCTTTCTTT. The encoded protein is CSARDLQGGLAFF.